A single sample is the source of the 26 T cell receptor beta chains below, sequenced in a study of blood T cell repertoires in COVID-19. Generated by immunoSEQ multiplex PCR, the TCRdb table keeps only in-frame clones and is missing some. The table shows 91,000 or so clones, with around nine tenths occurring only once. The sequenced sample was peripheral blood. Receptors originate from a human donor in a cohort sampled during active COVID-19.

In DNA, the CDR3 is TGCGCCAGCAGCTTCTGGACTGTCTACAATGAGCAGTTCTTC. Translated: CASSFWTVYNEQFF. V is TRBV5-1 and J is TRBJ2-1, with D maybe TRBD2 (5 bases). Trimming removed 2 bases from V and 3 bases from J, with 9 bases in between. The CDR3 has 14 residues. The V gene's germline CDR1 is SGHRS and CDR2 YFSETQ.

The chain carries TRBV7-2 and TRBJ1-2; 9 bases are a match to TRBD1. This CDR3 region has 15 residues. CDR1 is SGHTA and CDR2 is FQGNSA in the germline V gene. With 5 bases clipped from V and 8 bases from J, the junction kept 12 bases outside the gene matches. This CDR3 is CASSPAPTGGNGYTF. Written as DNA, the CDR3 is TGTGCCAGCAGCCCAGCCCCGACAGGGGGTAACGGCTACACCTTC.

V usage is TRBV9 and J usage is TRBJ2-1, with D maybe TRBD2 (6 bases). CDR1 is SGDLS and CDR2 is YYNGEE in the germline V gene. V was trimmed by 2 bases and J by 9 bases, leaving 18 bases between them. This CDR3 spans 15 amino acids. The CDR3 sequence is CASSVRRDPEGEQFF. The CDR3 nucleotides are TGTGCCAGCAGCGTGAGACGGGACCCGGAGGGTGAGCAGTTCTTC.

The chain has TRBV5-4 and TRBJ2-1, with D maybe TRBD2 (6 bases). This CDR3 has 13 amino acids. The V gene lost 4 bases and the J gene lost 10 bases, with 15 bases spanning the gap. CDR1 and CDR2 from the germline V gene are SGHNT and YYREEE (reference sequence). Here the CDR3 reads CASSGASVVEQFF. In nucleotides, the CDR3 is TGTGCCAGCAGCGGAGCTAGCGTGGTGGAGCAGTTCTTC.

The sample holds a few counts of this clone. This chain uses TRBV2 with TRBJ2-7; D uncertain. The CDR3 is 10 residues long. The germline CDR1 and CDR2 sequences are SNHLY and FYNNEI. Trimming pared 8 bases from V and 3 bases from J, leaving 5 bases between. The CDR3 protein is CASSDYEQYF. The DNA of the CDR3 is TGTGCCAGCTCAGACTACGAGCAGTACTTC.

This chain joins TRBV25-1 and TRBJ2-1, with a weak D call TRBD1 (6 bases). V was trimmed by 3 bases and J by 7 bases, leaving 16 bases between them. Per germline, CDR1 MGHDK and CDR2 SYGVNS. The CDR3 has 15 amino acids. CDR3 sequence (DNA): TGTGCCAGCAGTGATCCCGACAGGCAGACGAATGAGCAGTTCTTC. This codes for CASSDPDRQTNEQFF.

This chain connects TRBV5-4 to TRBJ2-1; D is possibly TRBD2 (6 bases). CDR1 is SGHNT and CDR2 is YYREEE in the germline V gene (reference sequence). Trimming left V 2 bases short and J 6 bases short, with 15 bases between. This CDR3 spans 15 amino acids. The CDR3 region is CASSFSGTLSNEQFF. CDR3 bases: TGTGCCAGCAGCTTTTCCGGGACTCTATCCAATGAGCAGTTCTTC.

This chain joins TRBV28 and TRBJ1-2; D ambiguous. Germline CDR1 and CDR2: MDHEN and SYDVKM. V lost 6 bases to trimming and J lost 8 bases, with 10 bases between them. CDR3 length equals 11 residues. This chain's CDR3 is CASSGNGGYTF. Written as DNA, the CDR3 is TGTGCCAGCAGCGGAAACGGGGGCTACACCTTC.

CDR3 sequence (DNA): TGTGCCAGCAGTGAATGGTCGTGGGCCAACACAATAAATGAGCAGTTCTTC. Translation gives CASSEWSWANTINEQFF. This chain connects TRBV25-1 to TRBJ2-1; no definite D call. Deletions cut 1 base from V and 7 bases from J, with 20 bases between. The CDR3 is 17 residues long. Germline V CDR1 and CDR2: MGHDK, SYGVNS.

The J gene is TRBJ2-2, the V gene TRBV5-5; D is ambiguous. Germline V lookup: CDR1 SGHKS, CDR2 YYEKEE (reference sequence). The CDR3 extends over 12 amino acids. V lost 4 bases to trimming and J lost 6 bases, with 7 bases between them. CDR3 nucleotide sequence: TGTGCCAGCAGCCCCCATCCCGGGGAGCTGTTTTTT. The encoded protein is CASSPHPGELFF. Full variable domain (rest looked up from reference TRBV5-5 and TRBJ2-2): DAGVTQSPTHLIKTRGQQVTLRCSPISGHKSVSWYQQVLGQGPQFIFQYYEKEERGRGNFPDRFSARQFPNYSSELNVNALLLGDSALYLCASSPHPGELFFGEGSRLTVL.

CDR3 in DNA: TGTGCCAGCAGCAAAGCGCTTGGGCTTGGCTACACCTTC. This translates into CASSKALGLGYTF. V usage is TRBV21-1 and J usage is TRBJ1-2; the table's TRBD1 call for D was not verified on the DNA. TRBV21-1 is a listed pseudogene. This CDR3 contains 13 residues.

This chain joins TRBV6-2 or TRBV6-3 and TRBJ2-1; 7 bases are shared with TRBD2. The CDR3 covers 15 residues. CDR1 and CDR2 (germline): MNHEY, SVGEGT. The J segment lost 5 bases and the V segment lost 2 bases, leaving 6 bases of the junction unmatched. Here the CDR3 reads CASSYGLETNNEQFF. The CDR3 DNA is TGTGCCAGCAGTTACGGACTAGAGACTAACAATGAGCAGTTCTTC.

This rearrangement joins TRBV18 to TRBJ2-2; D remains ambiguous. From germline, CDR1 is KGHSH and CDR2 LQKENI. This CDR3 is built from 16 residues. Trimming removed 1 base at V and 1 base at J, with 10 bases between. Here the CDR3 reads CASSPQSSWNTGELFF. CDR3 bases: TGTGCCAGCTCACCACAATCGTCCTGGAACACCGGGGAGCTGTTTTTT. Variable domain in full (rest from reference TRBV18 and TRBJ2-2): NAGVMQNPRHLVRRRGQEARLRCSPMKGHSHVYWYRQLPEEGLKFMVYLQKENIIDESGMPKERFSAEFPKEGPSILRIQQVVRGDSAAYFCASSPQSSWNTGELFFGEGSRLTVL.

The chain employs TRBV7-2 and TRBJ2-7; TRBD2 aligns across 7 bases. Trimming at V came to 3 bases and at J to 2 bases, leaving 4 bases not matched to a gene. Germline V gene sequence: CDR1 SGHTA, CDR2 FQGNSA. This CDR3 region has 14 residues. CDR3 protein: CASSLGGGAYEQYF. CDR3 nucleotide sequence: TGTGCCAGCAGCTTGGGGGGGGGAGCCTACGAGCAGTACTTC.

This clone was seen once. The rearrangement links TRBV24-1 to TRBJ2-3; a possible D gene is TRBD1 (6 bases). Trimming cost V 4 bases and J 6 bases, with 19 bases left between them. The CDR3 is 16 amino acids. CDR1 is KGHDR, CDR2 SFDVKD, per germline. CDR3 sequence reads: CATSDPDSSGRDTQYF. Written as DNA, the CDR3 is TGTGCCACCAGTGACCCGGACAGTTCCGGTCGTGATACGCAGTATTTT.

V gene TRBV7-2 combines with J gene TRBJ2-7; D gene uncertain. V was pared by 5 bases and J by 2 bases, with 13 bases between. The germline gives CDR1 SGHTA, CDR2 FQGNSA. The CDR3 spans 14 residues. The CDR3 spells CASSPPGRPYEQYF. In DNA, the CDR3 is TGTGCCAGCAGCCCACCCGGCAGGCCCTACGAGCAGTACTTC.

The chain recombines TRBV5-4 with TRBJ1-1; possible D gene TRBD1, 6 bases. CDR1 and CDR2 from the germline V gene are SGHNT and YYREEE (reference sequence). Trimming removed 5 bases at V and 6 bases at J, with 11 bases between. There are 12 residues in the CDR3. CDR3 DNA sequence: TGTGCCAGCAGTCAGGACAGCCCTGAAGCTTTCTTT. It yields the protein CASSQDSPEAFF.

The J gene is TRBJ2-1, the V gene TRBV6-5; 9 nucleotides align to TRBD1. The CDR3 contains 14 residues. The V gene's germline CDR1 is MNHEY and CDR2 SVGAGI. The V segment lost 9 bases and the J segment 6 bases; nucleotides outside the gene matches: 9. In DNA, the CDR3 is TGTGCCAGTAAGGGACAGGGAAGGTTCAATGAGCAGTTCTTC. Its translation: CASKGQGRFNEQFF.

This chain uses TRBV19 with TRBJ2-1, with 9 bases that match TRBD2. This CDR3 contains 15 residues. After removal of 5 bases from V and 0 bases from J, the junction contained 2 bases not matched to a gene. Germline lookup yields CDR1 LNHDA and CDR2 SQIVND (reference sequence). The CDR3 protein is CASSVSGSSYNEQFF. CDR3 nucleotides: TGTGCCAGTAGTGTTAGCGGGAGCTCCTACAATGAGCAGTTCTTC.

This chain joins TRBV4-1 and TRBJ1-2; D ambiguous. This CDR3 spans 13 amino acids. V lost 1 base and J lost 4, with 7 bases in between. The germline V gene encodes CDR1 MGHRA and CDR2 YSYEKL. The CDR3 DNA sequence: TGCGCCAGCAGCCAAGCCCCGGTCTATGGCTACACCTTC. This sequence encodes CASSQAPVYGYTF.

With regard to this clone: The limits of the CDR3 on the DNA are not certain, so only TCRdb's listed CDR3 is given. This chain connects TRBV21-1 to TRBJ1-5; no DNA check was done on the table's D call, TRBD1. TRBV21-1 is reported as a pseudogene. The CDR3 is 17 amino acids long, termini counted. The CDR3 loop is CASSKWGQGALNQPQHF.

This clone rates as medium-sized. The chain is built from TRBV6-2 or TRBV6-3 and TRBJ2-7, with TRBD2 identical over 8 bases. Germline loops: CDR1 MNHEY, CDR2 SVGEGT. The V and J ends lost 4 bases and 2 bases, in that order; junction bases with no gene match: 10. The CDR3 consists of 16 residues. CDR3 DNA: TGTGCCAGCAGTTTGTTGACTAGCGTCGGAACCTACGAGCAGTACTTC. Protein sequence: CASSLLTSVGTYEQYF.

The V gene is TRBV18, the J gene TRBJ1-5; 9 bases align to TRBD1. Trimming removed 6 bases from V and 10 bases from J; junction bases left unmatched: 13. The length of the CDR3 is 15 residues. Germline CDR1 KGHSH, CDR2 LQKENI. The CDR3 reads CASSPTAQGAVPQHF. The CDR3 nucleotides are TGTGCCAGCTCGCCGACGGCACAGGGGGCGGTTCCCCAGCATTTT.

The chain is built from TRBV7-2 and TRBJ2-7; no firm D call. Germline CDR1 and CDR2: SGHTA and FQGNSA. This CDR3 spans 14 amino acids. V lost 3 bases to trimming and J lost 6 bases, with 15 bases between them. The CDR3 sequence is CASSLGARLGEQYF. The CDR3 DNA follows: TGTGCCAGCAGCTTGGGTGCGAGGTTAGGCGAGCAGTACTTC.

The chain has TRBV7-2 and TRBJ1-2; D gene ambiguous. Germline CDR1 reads SGHTA; CDR2 reads FQGNSA. V lost 10 bases and J lost 4, with 19 bases in between. CDR3 length: 14 residues. This chain's CDR3 is CATAGAQNLYGYTF. The CDR3 DNA sequence: TGTGCCACCGCGGGTGCGCAGAATCTCTATGGCTACACCTTC. Together with reference TRBV7-2 and TRBJ1-2, the CDR3 gives the full variable domain: GAGVSQSPSNKVTEKGKDVELRCDPISGHTALYWYRQSLGQGLEFLIYFQGNSAPDKSGLPSDRFSAERTGGSVSTLTIQRTQQEDSAVYLCATAGAQNLYGYTFGSGTRLTVV.

This chain uses TRBV5-5 with TRBJ2-7, with 7 bases that match TRBD2. V gave up 2 bases and J gave up 5 bases; unmatched junction bases: 4. The CDR3 runs to 13 residues. Germline V CDR1 and CDR2: SGHKS, YYEKEE (reference sequence). CDR3 in DNA: TGTGCCAGCAGCTTTACTAGCGACCACGAGCAGTACTTC. Translation: CASSFTSDHEQYF. Full variable domain (outside the CDR3, taken from reference TRBV5-5 and TRBJ2-7): DAGVTQSPTHLIKTRGQQVTLRCSPISGHKSVSWYQQVLGQGPQFIFQYYEKEERGRGNFPDRFSARQFPNYSSELNVNALLLGDSALYLCASSFTSDHEQYFGPGTRLTVT.